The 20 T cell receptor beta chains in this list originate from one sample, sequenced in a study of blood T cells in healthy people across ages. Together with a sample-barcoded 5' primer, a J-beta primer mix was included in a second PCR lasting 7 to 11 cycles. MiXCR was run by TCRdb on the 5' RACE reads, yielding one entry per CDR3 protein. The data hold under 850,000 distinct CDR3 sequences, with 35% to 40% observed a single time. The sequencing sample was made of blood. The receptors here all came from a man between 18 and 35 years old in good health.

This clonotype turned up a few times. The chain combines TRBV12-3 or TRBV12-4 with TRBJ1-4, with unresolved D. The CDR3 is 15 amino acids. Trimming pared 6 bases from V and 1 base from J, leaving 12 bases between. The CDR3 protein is CASSSHIGTNEKLFF. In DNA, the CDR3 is TGTGCCAGCAGCTCCCATATTGGAACTAATGAAAAACTGTTTTTT.

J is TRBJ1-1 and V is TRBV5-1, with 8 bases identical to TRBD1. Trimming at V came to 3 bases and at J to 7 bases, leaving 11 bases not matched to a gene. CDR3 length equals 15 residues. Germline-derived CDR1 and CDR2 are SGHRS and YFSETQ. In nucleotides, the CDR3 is TGCGCCAGCAGCTCCGGACAGGGTCCTATCGGTGAAGCTTTCTTT. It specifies CASSSGQGPIGEAFF.

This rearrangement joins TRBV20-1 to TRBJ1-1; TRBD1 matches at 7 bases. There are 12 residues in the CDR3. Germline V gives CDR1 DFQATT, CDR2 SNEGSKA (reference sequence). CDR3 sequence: CRPGGGNTEAFF. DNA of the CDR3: TGCAGGCCAGGGGGGGGGAACACTGAAGCTTTCTTT.

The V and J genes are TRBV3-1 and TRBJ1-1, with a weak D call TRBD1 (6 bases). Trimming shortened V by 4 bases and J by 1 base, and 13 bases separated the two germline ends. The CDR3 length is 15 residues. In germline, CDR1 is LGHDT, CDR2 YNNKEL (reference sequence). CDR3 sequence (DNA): TGTGCCAGCAGCCCAACGGGGGCGGAGAACACTGAAGCTTTCTTT. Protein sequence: CASSPTGAENTEAFF. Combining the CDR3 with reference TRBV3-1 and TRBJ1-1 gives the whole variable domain DTAVSQTPKYLVTQMGNDKSIKCEQNLGHDTMYWYKQDSKKFLKIMFSYNNKELIINETVPNRFSPKSPDKAHLNLHINSLELGDSAVYFCASSPTGAENTEAFFGQGTRLTVV.

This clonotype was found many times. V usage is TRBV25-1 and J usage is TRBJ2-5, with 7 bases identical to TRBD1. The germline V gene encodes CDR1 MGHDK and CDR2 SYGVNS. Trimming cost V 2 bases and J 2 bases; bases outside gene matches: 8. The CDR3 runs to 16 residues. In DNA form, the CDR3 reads TGTGCCAGCAGTGAACCTAGGACAGGTCCACAAGAGACCCAGTACTTC. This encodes CASSEPRTGPQETQYF.

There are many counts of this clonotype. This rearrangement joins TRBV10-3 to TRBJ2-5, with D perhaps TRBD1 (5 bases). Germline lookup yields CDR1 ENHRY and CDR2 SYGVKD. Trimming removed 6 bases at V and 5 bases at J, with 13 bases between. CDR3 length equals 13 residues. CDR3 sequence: CAISPTVGETQYF. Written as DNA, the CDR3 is TGTGCCATCAGCCCGACAGTAGGGGAGACCCAGTACTTC.

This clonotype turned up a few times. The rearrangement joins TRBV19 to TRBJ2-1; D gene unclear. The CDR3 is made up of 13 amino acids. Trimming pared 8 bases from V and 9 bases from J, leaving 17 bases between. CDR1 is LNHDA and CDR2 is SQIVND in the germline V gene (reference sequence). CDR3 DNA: TGTGCCAGTGGAGACCGTAATCGCGGTGAGCAGTTCTTC. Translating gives CASGDRNRGEQFF.

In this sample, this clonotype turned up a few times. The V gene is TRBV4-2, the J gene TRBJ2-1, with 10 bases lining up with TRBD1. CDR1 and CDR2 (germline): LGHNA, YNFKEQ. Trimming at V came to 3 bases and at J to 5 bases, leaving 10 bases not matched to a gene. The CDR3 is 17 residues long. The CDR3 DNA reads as TGTGCCAGCAGCCAGGGGCTCCCGGGACAGGGGAACAATGAGCAGTTCTTC. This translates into CASSQGLPGQGNNEQFF.

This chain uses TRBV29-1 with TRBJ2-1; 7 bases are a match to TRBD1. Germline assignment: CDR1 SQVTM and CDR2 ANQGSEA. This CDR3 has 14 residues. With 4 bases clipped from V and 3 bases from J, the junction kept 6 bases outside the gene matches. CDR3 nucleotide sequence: TGCAGCGTTGGGTGGCAGGGGGTCTACAATGAGCAGTTCTTC. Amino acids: CSVGWQGVYNEQFF.

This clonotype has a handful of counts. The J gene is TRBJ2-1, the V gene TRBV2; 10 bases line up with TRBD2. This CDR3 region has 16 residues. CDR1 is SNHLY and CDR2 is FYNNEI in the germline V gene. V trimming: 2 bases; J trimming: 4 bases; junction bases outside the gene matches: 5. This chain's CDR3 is CASSEPSGGPYNEQFF. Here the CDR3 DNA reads TGTGCCAGCAGTGAACCTAGCGGGGGACCATACAATGAGCAGTTCTTC. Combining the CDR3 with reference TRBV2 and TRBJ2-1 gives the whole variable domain EPEVTQTPSHQVTQMGQEVILRCVPISNHLYFYWYRQILGQKVEFLVSFYNNEISEKSEIFDDQFSVERPDGSNFTLKIRSTKLEDSAMYFCASSEPSGGPYNEQFFGPGTRLTVL.

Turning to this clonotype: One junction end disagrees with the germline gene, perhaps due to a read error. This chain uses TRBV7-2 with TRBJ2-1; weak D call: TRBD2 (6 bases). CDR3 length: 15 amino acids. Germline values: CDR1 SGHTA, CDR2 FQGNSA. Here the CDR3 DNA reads TGTGCCGGCAGCTTAGCGGCTAGTTCCTACAATGAGCAGTTCTTC. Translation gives CAGSLAASSYNEQFF.

CDR3 sequence (DNA): TGCAGCGTTGGACTAGCGGGGGGTCCCGGTCGGTATGAGCAGTTCTTC. It translates to CSVGLAGGPGRYEQFF. This chain uses TRBV29-1 with TRBJ2-1; 13 bases are shared with TRBD2. The CDR3 totals 16 residues. The germline gives CDR1 SQVTM, CDR2 ANQGSEA. J was trimmed by 8 bases and V by 4 bases; bases with no gene match: 11.

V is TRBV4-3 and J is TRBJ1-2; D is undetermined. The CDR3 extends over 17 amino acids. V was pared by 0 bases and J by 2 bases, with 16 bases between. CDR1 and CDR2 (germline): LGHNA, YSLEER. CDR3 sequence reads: CASSQDPAPSVNYGYTF. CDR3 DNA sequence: TGCGCCAGCAGCCAAGATCCCGCCCCGTCGGTAAACTATGGCTACACCTTC.

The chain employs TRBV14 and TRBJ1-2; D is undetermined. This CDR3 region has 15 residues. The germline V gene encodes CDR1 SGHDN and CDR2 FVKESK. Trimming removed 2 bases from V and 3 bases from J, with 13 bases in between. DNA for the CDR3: TGTGCCAGCAGCCAAAGTACGGGATGGGACTATGGCTACACCTTC. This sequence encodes CASSQSTGWDYGYTF.

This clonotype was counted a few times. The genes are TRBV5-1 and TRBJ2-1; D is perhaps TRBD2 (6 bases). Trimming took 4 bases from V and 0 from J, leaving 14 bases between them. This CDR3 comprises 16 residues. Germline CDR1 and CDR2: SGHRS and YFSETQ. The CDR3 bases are TGCGCCAGCAGCGCGCGGGGCCTCTCCTCCTACAATGAGCAGTTCTTC. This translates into CASSARGLSSYNEQFF.

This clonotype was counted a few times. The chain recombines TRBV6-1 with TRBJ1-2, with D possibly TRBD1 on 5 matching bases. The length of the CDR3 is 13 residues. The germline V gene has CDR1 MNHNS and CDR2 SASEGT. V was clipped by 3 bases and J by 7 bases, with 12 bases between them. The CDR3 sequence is CASSERPGGGYTF. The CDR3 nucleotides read TGTGCCAGCAGTGAGCGACCGGGGGGTGGCTACACCTTC.

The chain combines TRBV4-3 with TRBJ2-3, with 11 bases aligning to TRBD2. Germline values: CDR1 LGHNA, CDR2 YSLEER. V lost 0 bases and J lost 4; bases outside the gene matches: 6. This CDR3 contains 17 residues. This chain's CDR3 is CASSQDLSGGAADTQYF. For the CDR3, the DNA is TGCGCCAGCAGCCAAGACCTTAGCGGGGGGGCCGCAGATACGCAGTATTTT.

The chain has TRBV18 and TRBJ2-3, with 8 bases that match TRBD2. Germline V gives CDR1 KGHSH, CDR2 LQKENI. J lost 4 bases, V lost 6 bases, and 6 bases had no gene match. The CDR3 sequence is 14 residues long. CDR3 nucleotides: TGTGCCAGCTCGCGACTAGCGCCCCCAGATACGCAGTATTTT. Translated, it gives CASSRLAPPDTQYF.

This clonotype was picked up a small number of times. The CDR3 nucleotides read TGTGCCAGCAGCTTAATTCGCGGGGGGGTTAGCACAGATACGCAGTATTTT. It yields the protein CASSLIRGGVSTDTQYF. This rearrangement joins TRBV7-3 to TRBJ2-3; 9 nucleotides line up with TRBD2. The CDR3 consists of 17 residues. V dropped 1 base and J dropped 0; count of bases not matched to a gene: 5. Germline V gene lookup returns CDR1 SGHTA and CDR2 FQGTGA.

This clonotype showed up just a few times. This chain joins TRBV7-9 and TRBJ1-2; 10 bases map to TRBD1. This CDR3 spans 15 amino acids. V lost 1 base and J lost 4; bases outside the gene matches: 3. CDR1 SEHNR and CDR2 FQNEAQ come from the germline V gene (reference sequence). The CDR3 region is CASSLEGQGFYGYTF. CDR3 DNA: TGTGCCAGCAGCTTAGAGGGACAGGGGTTCTATGGCTACACCTTC.